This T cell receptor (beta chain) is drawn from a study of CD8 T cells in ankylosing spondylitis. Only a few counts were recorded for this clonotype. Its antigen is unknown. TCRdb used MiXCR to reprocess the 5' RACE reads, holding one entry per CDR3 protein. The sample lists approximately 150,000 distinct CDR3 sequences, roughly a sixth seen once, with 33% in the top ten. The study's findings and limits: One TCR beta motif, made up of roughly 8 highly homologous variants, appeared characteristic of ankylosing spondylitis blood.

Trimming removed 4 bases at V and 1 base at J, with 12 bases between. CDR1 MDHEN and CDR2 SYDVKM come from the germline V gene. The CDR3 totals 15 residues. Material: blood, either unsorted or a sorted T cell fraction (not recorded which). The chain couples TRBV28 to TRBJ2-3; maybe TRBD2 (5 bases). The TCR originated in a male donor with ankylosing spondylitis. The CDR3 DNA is TGTGCCAGCAGTTATGTCTCCGGGGGCACAGATACGCAGTATTTT. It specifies CASSYVSGGTDTQYF.